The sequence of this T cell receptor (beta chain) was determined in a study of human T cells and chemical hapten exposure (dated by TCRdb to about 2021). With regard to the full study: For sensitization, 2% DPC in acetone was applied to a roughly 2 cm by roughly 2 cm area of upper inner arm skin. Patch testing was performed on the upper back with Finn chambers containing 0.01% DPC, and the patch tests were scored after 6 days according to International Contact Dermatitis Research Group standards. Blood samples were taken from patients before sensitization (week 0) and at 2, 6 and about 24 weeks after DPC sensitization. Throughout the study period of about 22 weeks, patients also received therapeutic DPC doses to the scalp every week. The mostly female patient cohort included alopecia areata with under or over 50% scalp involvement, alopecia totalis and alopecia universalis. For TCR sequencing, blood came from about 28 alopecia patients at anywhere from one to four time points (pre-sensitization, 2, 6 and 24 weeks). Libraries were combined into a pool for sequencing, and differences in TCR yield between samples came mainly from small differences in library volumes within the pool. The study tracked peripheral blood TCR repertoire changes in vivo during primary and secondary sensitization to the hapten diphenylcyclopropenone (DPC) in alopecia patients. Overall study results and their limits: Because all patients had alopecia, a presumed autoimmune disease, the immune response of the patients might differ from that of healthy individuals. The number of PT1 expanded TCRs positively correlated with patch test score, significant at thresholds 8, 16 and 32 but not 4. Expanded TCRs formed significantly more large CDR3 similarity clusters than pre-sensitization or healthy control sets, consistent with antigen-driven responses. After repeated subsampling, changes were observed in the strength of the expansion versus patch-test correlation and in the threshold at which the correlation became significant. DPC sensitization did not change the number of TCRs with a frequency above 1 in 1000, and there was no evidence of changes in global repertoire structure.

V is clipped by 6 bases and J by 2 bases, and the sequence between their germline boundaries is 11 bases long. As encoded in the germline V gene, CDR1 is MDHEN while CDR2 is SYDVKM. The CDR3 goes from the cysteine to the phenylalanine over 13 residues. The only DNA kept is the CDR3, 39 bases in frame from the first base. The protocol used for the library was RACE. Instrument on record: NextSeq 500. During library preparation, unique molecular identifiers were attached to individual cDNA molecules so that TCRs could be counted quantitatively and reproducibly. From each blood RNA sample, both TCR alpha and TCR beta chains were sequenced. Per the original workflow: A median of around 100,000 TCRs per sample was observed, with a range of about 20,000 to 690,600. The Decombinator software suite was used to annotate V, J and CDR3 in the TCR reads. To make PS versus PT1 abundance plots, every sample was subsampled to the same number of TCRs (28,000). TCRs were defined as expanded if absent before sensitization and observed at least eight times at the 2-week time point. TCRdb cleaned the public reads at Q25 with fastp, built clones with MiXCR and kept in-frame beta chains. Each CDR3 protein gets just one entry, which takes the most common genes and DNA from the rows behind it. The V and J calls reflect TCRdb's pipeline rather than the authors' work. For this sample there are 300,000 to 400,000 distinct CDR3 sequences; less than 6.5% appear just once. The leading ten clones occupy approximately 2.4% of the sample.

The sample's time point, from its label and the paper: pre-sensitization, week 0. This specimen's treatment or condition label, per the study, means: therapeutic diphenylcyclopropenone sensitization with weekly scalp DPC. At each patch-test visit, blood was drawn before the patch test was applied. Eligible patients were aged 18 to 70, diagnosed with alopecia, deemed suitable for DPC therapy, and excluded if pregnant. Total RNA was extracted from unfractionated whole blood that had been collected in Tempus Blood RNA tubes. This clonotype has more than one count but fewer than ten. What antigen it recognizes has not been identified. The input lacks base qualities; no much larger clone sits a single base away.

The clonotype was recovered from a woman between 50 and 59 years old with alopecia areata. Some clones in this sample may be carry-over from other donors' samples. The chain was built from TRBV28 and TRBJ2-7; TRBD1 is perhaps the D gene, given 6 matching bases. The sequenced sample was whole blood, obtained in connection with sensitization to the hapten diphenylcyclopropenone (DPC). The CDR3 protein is CASRTGTPYEQYF. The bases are TGTGCCAGCAGGACAGGAACACCCTACGAGCAGTACTTC.